Each of the 30 T cell receptor beta chains below was sequenced from the same sample in a study of T-cell memory formation after mild COVID-19. TCRdb redid the calling of the 5' RACE reads with MiXCR, one entry per CDR3 protein. The sample yields under 700,000 distinct CDR3 sequences, roughly 22% seen once. The source material was PBMCs or a T cell subset sorted from them (not recorded which). The source is an adult woman who had mild COVID-19 (a few samples of this study predate the infection). Cell type and time point are not known.

This clonotype was observed a handful of times. The chain is built from TRBV27 and TRBJ2-2, with D perhaps matching TRBD1 or TRBD2 (5 bases each). Germline values: CDR1 MNHEY, CDR2 SMNVEV (reference sequence). The V gene lost 1 base and the J gene lost 3 bases, with 18 bases spanning the gap. The CDR3 sequence is 18 residues long. DNA of the CDR3: TGTGCCAGCAGTTTATTTTTTGGTGGGGGAGTTTACACCGGGGAGCTGTTTTTT. This sequence encodes CASSLFFGGGVYTGELFF.

The CDR3 protein is CASSRVSDYGYTF. CDR3 sequence (DNA): TGTGCCAGCAGCCGAGTTTCAGACTATGGCTACACCTTC. This chain links TRBV11-2 with TRBJ1-2; D is unclear. The CDR3 contains 13 residues. Germline-derived CDR1 and CDR2 are SGHAT and FQNNGV. The ends were cut back, 5 bases at V and 3 bases at J, with 10 bases in the middle.

This chain joins TRBV5-1 and TRBJ2-1; 9 bases are shared with TRBD1. Per germline, CDR1 SGHRS and CDR2 YFSETQ. This CDR3 contains 13 residues. V gave up 4 bases and J gave up 9 bases; unmatched junction bases: 5. CDR3 loop: CASSRDREGEQFF. CDR3 sequence (DNA): TGCGCCAGCAGCAGGGACAGGGAAGGTGAGCAGTTCTTC. Filled out from reference TRBV5-1 and TRBJ2-1, the complete variable domain reads KAGVTQTPRYLIKTRGQQVTLSCSPISGHRSVSWYQQTPGQGLQFLFEYFSETQRNKGNFPGRFSGRQFSNSRSEMNVSTLELGDSALYLCASSRDREGEQFFGPGTRLTVL.

This clonotype was found a few times. CDR3 sequence: CSVSGTGNQPQHF. In DNA, the CDR3 is TGCAGCGTGTCCGGGACAGGGAATCAGCCCCAGCATTTT. V is TRBV29-1 and J is TRBJ1-5; 9 bases are a match to TRBD1. Trimming removed 6 bases from V and 4 bases from J; junction bases left unmatched: 4. CDR3 size: 13 residues. Germline V gene data show CDR1 as SQVTM and CDR2 as ANQGSEA.

This chain uses TRBV4-1 with TRBJ2-4, with D perhaps TRBD1 or TRBD2 (5 bases each). Trimming shortened V by 4 bases and J by 1 base, and 23 bases separated the two germline ends. Germline loops: CDR1 MGHRA, CDR2 YSYEKL. The CDR3 sequence is 19 residues long. In DNA, the CDR3 is TGCGCCAGCAGCCCAGAGGCGGGTTCAGGGCACGGGGCCAAAAACATTCAGTACTTC. It specifies CASSPEAGSGHGAKNIQYF.

V gene TRBV6-2 or TRBV6-3 combines with J gene TRBJ1-1; D not certain. The V and J ends lost 2 bases and 5 bases respectively, with 12 bases between them. The CDR3 spans 14 residues. The germline CDR1 and CDR2 sequences are MNHEY and SVGEGT. In DNA, the CDR3 is TGTGCCAGCAGTTACGGCGGTCTAGGGACTGAAGCTTTCTTT. Translating it yields CASSYGGLGTEAFF.

This clonotype was found a few times. The CDR3 is CASSLGRGTSGRNNEQFF. As DNA, the CDR3 is TGCGCCAGCAGCTTAGGCAGGGGGACGTCGGGGCGTAACAATGAGCAGTTCTTC. The rearrangement links TRBV5-1 to TRBJ2-1; TRBD1 agrees at 7 bases. This CDR3 is built from 18 residues. Looked up from germline, CDR1 is SGHRS and CDR2 is YFSETQ. The V segment lost 2 bases and the J segment 5 bases; nucleotides outside the gene matches: 16.

This clonotype was seen a few times. This rearrangement joins TRBV7-9 to TRBJ2-5; 7 positions match TRBD2. The CDR3 is 15 residues long. Germline V gene data show CDR1 as SEHNR and CDR2 as FQNEAQ (reference sequence). J lost 5 bases, V lost 4 bases, and 10 bases had no gene match. The CDR3 DNA is TGTGCCAGCAGCTGGCGACTAGCAGCATGGGAGACCCAGTACTTC. Protein product: CASSWRLAAWETQYF.

This clonotype appeared once. Written as DNA, the CDR3 is TGTGCCTGGAGTCTGGGACAGGGGAGTGGCTACACCTTC. Protein product: CAWSLGQGSGYTF. J is TRBJ1-2 and V is TRBV30; TRBD1 matches 10 bases. From germline, CDR1 is GTSNPN and CDR2 SVGIG (reference sequence). Trimming took 2 bases from V and 7 from J; bases not matched to a gene: 4. The CDR3 loop spans 13 amino acids.

V usage is TRBV30 and J usage is TRBJ2-1; TRBD2 aligns across 12 bases. V was pared by 7 bases and J by 5 bases, with 3 bases of the junction left unmatched. The CDR3 loop spans 13 amino acids. Germline CDR1 is GTSNPN and CDR2 is SVGIG (reference sequence). This CDR3 reads CAFGLAGNNEQFF. The DNA of the CDR3 is TGTGCCTTCGGACTAGCGGGGAACAATGAGCAGTTCTTC.

This sequence joins TRBV6-5 and TRBJ1-1; D unclear. Trimming left V 0 bases short and J 3 bases short, with 8 bases between. The CDR3 runs to 14 residues. CDR1 is MNHEY, CDR2 SVGAGI, per germline. CDR3 loop: CASSYSGVDTEAFF. CDR3 bases: TGTGCCAGCAGTTACTCGGGTGTGGACACTGAAGCTTTCTTT.

The genes are TRBV12-3 or TRBV12-4 and TRBJ2-7; D gene uncertain. Trimming took off 6 bases at V and 1 base at J, with 16 bases between the two ends. CDR3 size: 15 residues. The chain's CDR3 is CASSPSRRRSYEQYF. DNA for the CDR3: TGTGCCAGCAGCCCCTCTCGGCGGAGATCCTACGAGCAGTACTTC.

There are a few counts of this clonotype. The J gene is TRBJ2-7, the V gene TRBV11-1, with 8 bases lining up with TRBD1. CDR1 is SGHAT, CDR2 FQDESV, per germline (reference sequence). CDR3 size: 15 residues. J gave up 0 bases and V 4 bases, and 5 bases lay outside the gene matches. CDR3 amino acids: CASSWTGTGSYEQYF. CDR3 sequence (DNA): TGTGCCAGCAGCTGGACCGGGACAGGCTCCTACGAGCAGTACTTC.

This chain links TRBV6-4 with TRBJ2-1; TRBD1 matches at 7 bases. Germline values: CDR1 MRHNA, CDR2 SNTAGT. This CDR3 is built from 14 residues. V lost 0 bases to trimming and J lost 6 bases; unmatched junction nucleotides: 2. The CDR3 DNA follows: TGTGCCAGCAGTGACTCCCCAGGGGGCAATGAGCAGTTCTTC. The encoded protein is CASSDSPGGNEQFF.

This clonotype was picked up many times. A much larger clone lies one base from this, so it may be a read error. J is TRBJ2-5 and V is TRBV5-1, with D unclear. This CDR3 contains 11 residues. Per germline, CDR1 SGHRS and CDR2 YFSETQ. V was trimmed by 2 bases and J by 3 bases, leaving 2 bases between them. The CDR3 protein is CASSFEETQYF. In DNA, the CDR3 is TGCGCCAGCAGCTTCGAAGAGACCCAGTACTTC. Combining the CDR3 with reference TRBV5-1 and TRBJ2-5 gives the whole variable domain KAGVTQTPRYLIKTRGQQVTLSCSPISGHRSVSWYQQTPGQGLQFLFEYFSETQRNKGNFPGRFSGRQFSNSRSEMNVSTLELGDSALYLCASSFEETQYFGPGTRLLVL.

This sequence joins TRBV29-1 and TRBJ2-1; D might be TRBD1 (6 bases). The CDR3 is made up of 13 amino acids. Looked up from germline, CDR1 is SQVTM and CDR2 is ANQGSEA. Trimming took off 5 bases at V and 4 bases at J, with 12 bases between the two ends. The CDR3 bases are TGCAGCGTTCCAGGGGACGTTTACAATGAGCAGTTCTTC. Its protein is CSVPGDVYNEQFF.

V is TRBV12-3 or TRBV12-4 and J is TRBJ1-2; D possibly corresponds to TRBD1 (5 bases). Trimming shortened V by 8 bases and J by 0 bases, and 19 bases separated the two germline ends. The CDR3 sequence is 16 residues long. CDR3 nucleotides: TGTGCCAGCCTGGGTCGGAGGGGAAGCTCTAACTATGGCTACACCTTC. Its translation is CASLGRRGSSNYGYTF.

This clonotype has a handful of counts. The V and J genes are TRBV11-2 and TRBJ2-1, with 8 bases fitting TRBD2. The CDR3 sequence is 18 residues long. Trimming cost V 3 bases and J 2 bases; bases outside gene matches: 12. The germline V gene has CDR1 SGHAT and CDR2 FQNNGV. The CDR3 is CASSFRPGGPGTYNEQFF. The CDR3 DNA reads as TGTGCCAGCAGCTTTAGACCGGGAGGGCCGGGTACCTACAATGAGCAGTTCTTC.

The V gene is TRBV20-1, the J gene TRBJ2-5, with 8 positions matching TRBD1. Trimming took 0 bases from V and 5 from J; bases not matched to a gene: 5. The CDR3 runs 14 residues. The V gene's germline CDR1 is DFQATT and CDR2 SNEGSKA (reference sequence). The CDR3 protein is CSARDSGGMETQYF. The CDR3 DNA sequence: TGCAGTGCTAGAGATTCAGGGGGCATGGAGACCCAGTACTTC.

V is TRBV2 and J is TRBJ1-2, with 10 bases that match TRBD1. V was pared by 11 bases and J by 2 bases, with 2 bases of the junction left unmatched. Germline assignment: CDR1 SNHLY and CDR2 FYNNEI. The CDR3 is 12 amino acids. In nucleotides, the CDR3 is TGTGCCGGACAGGGGGGAAACTATGGCTACACCTTC. Translated: CAGQGGNYGYTF.

V is TRBV11-3 and J is TRBJ1-1, with no clear D. The germline CDR1 and CDR2 sequences are SGHNT and YENEEA. V lost 0 bases, J lost 1 base, and 9 bases lay in between. The CDR3 is made up of 15 amino acids. CDR3 in DNA: TGTGCCAGCAGCTTAGATGCCGGCGGGAACACTGAAGCTTTCTTT. This sequence encodes CASSLDAGGNTEAFF.

This clonotype was detected only a few times. This chain uses TRBV30 with TRBJ2-7; D ambiguous. V gave up 4 bases and J gave up 4 bases, with 5 bases separating them. The germline V gene has CDR1 GTSNPN and CDR2 SVGIG (reference sequence). This CDR3 is 10 amino acids long. The CDR3 DNA is TGTGCCTGGATGTCGTACGAGCAGTACTTC. The encoded protein is CAWMSYEQYF.

The chain couples TRBV6-6 to TRBJ1-5; 7 nucleotides agree with TRBD1. Germline V gives CDR1 MNHNY, CDR2 SVGAGI (reference sequence). The CDR3 has 14 residues. After removal of 10 bases from V and 0 bases from J, the junction contained 6 bases not matched to a gene. CDR3 protein: CATKQGSSNQPQHF. The CDR3 DNA reads TGTGCCACGAAACAGGGGTCTAGCAATCAGCCCCAGCATTTT.

In its sample, this clonotype was seen a few times. The chain combines TRBV7-6 with TRBJ2-7; 7 nucleotides agree with TRBD1. CDR1 SGHVS and CDR2 FNYEAQ come from the germline V gene. V shed 5 bases, J shed 0 bases, and the junction held 4 bases outside the gene matches. The CDR3 has 14 residues. The CDR3, as DNA: TGTGCCAGCAGCGAAGGGACAGCCTCCTACGAGCAGTACTTC. It is translated as CASSEGTASYEQYF.

V is TRBV2 and J is TRBJ2-7; 16 positions match TRBD2. CDR1 SNHLY and CDR2 FYNNEI come from the germline V gene. The CDR3 consists of 17 residues. V dropped 10 bases and J dropped 0; count of bases not matched to a gene: 9. CDR3 sequence reads: CATYPGLAGGSSYEQYF. In DNA form, the CDR3 reads TGTGCCACCTATCCGGGACTAGCGGGGGGGAGCTCCTACGAGCAGTACTTC.

V usage is TRBV4-3 and J usage is TRBJ1-4; D unclear. CDR3 length: 15 amino acids. Trimming cost V 0 bases and J 1 base, with 6 bases left between them. Germline V gene data show CDR1 as LGHNA and CDR2 as YSLEER. The CDR3 spells CASSQDYGTNEKLFF. In DNA form, the CDR3 reads TGCGCCAGCAGCCAAGATTACGGAACTAATGAAAAACTGTTTTTT.

The rearrangement uses TRBV18 and TRBJ1-4, with a possible D match to TRBD1 (5 bases). This CDR3 is built from 15 residues. The V end lost 3 bases, the J end lost 5 bases, and 13 bases lay between the germline ends. CDR1 is KGHSH, CDR2 LQKENI, per germline. The CDR3 DNA sequence: TGTGCCAGCTCACCTCGGGGGGGTCCAAATGAAAAACTGTTTTTT. Its protein is CASSPRGGPNEKLFF.

This clonotype was observed a few times. The chain has TRBV7-2 and TRBJ2-7, with TRBD1 matching over 8 bases. Germline CDR1 reads SGHTA; CDR2 reads FQGNSA. Unmatched junction bases numbered 4, after V lost 4 bases and J lost 5 bases. The CDR3 runs 13 residues. The CDR3 loop reads CASSSYRGDEQYF. The CDR3 DNA follows: TGTGCCAGCAGCTCCTACAGGGGGGACGAGCAGTACTTC.

This clonotype was found a few times. The chain joins TRBV20-1 to TRBJ2-5; D remains unclear. The V and J ends lost 3 bases and 2 bases respectively, with 7 bases between them. The CDR3 runs 12 residues. The V gene's germline CDR1 is DFQATT and CDR2 SNEGSKA (reference sequence). This CDR3 reads CSASDLQETQYF. As DNA, the CDR3 is TGCAGTGCTAGTGACTTACAAGAGACCCAGTACTTC.

The chain combines TRBV18 with TRBJ2-7; 9 positions agree with TRBD2. The J segment lost 3 bases and the V segment lost 4 bases, leaving 16 bases of the junction unmatched. Germline V gene lookup returns CDR1 KGHSH and CDR2 LQKENI. The CDR3 is 18 amino acids. The CDR3 DNA follows: TGTGCCAGCTCACACGACCCAACCCTAGCGGGAATACGCTACGAGCAGTACTTC. It translates to CASSHDPTLAGIRYEQYF.